The next 19 T cell receptor beta chains were all read from a single sample in a study of T-cell reconstitution after alpha-beta-depleted transplantation in children. Preparation of the TCRbeta library used unique molecular identifiers. MiXCR, run by TCRdb on the PCR reads, gives a single entry per CDR3 protein. Altogether approximately 630,000 distinct CDR3 sequences are present, roughly 13% being singletons, with the ten largest covering 0.79%. This specimen was PBMCs, taken before TCRalphabeta/CD19-depleted stem cell transplant. These receptors were obtained from a girl aged 2-15 years with congenital amegakaryocytic thrombocytopenia, due to receive a stem cell transplant.

This rearrangement joins TRBV5-4 to TRBJ2-2, with TRBD2 matching over 9 bases. The CDR3 loop spans 15 amino acids. Unmatched junction bases numbered 10, after V lost 6 bases and J lost 7 bases. Per the germline V gene, CDR1 is SGHNT and CDR2 is YYREEE (reference sequence). The CDR3 loop reads CASKSAGGDVGELFF. The CDR3 DNA follows: TGTGCCAGCAAATCGGCGGGAGGGGACGTCGGGGAGCTGTTTTTT.

This clonotype occurred many times. The chain carries TRBV28 and TRBJ2-5, with 8 bases identical to TRBD1. V trimming: 8 bases; J trimming: 5 bases; junction bases outside the gene matches: 16. The CDR3 covers 16 residues. Germline CDR1 is MDHEN and CDR2 is SYDVKM. CDR3 in DNA: TGTGCCAGCGAGGGCCAGGGGGCTTCAGAATTTGAGACCCAGTACTTC. Encoded protein: CASEGQGASEFETQYF.

There are many counts of this clonotype. This rearrangement joins TRBV29-1 to TRBJ2-3, with D possibly matching TRBD1 (6 bases). V lost 6 bases and J lost 0, with 13 bases in between. Per germline, CDR1 SQVTM and CDR2 ANQGSEA. The CDR3 sequence is 14 residues long. CDR3 nucleotides: TGCAGCGTCAGGACAGACCCTAGCACAGATACGCAGTATTTT. Its protein is CSVRTDPSTDTQYF.

This chain uses TRBV7-9 with TRBJ1-2; D is undetermined. The CDR3 is 13 residues long. Germline V gives CDR1 SEHNR, CDR2 FQNEAQ (reference sequence). V lost 5 bases and J lost 2, with 9 bases in between. CDR3 coding DNA: TGTGCCAGCAGCCCGAGGCGGAACTATGGCTACACCTTC. Encoded protein: CASSPRRNYGYTF.

V is TRBV5-1 and J is TRBJ2-5; a possible D gene is TRBD1 (5 bases). V was trimmed by 1 base and J by 5 bases, leaving 15 bases between them. There are 15 residues in the CDR3. Germline V gene data show CDR1 as SGHRS and CDR2 as YFSETQ. The CDR3 here is CASSLSPQGGETQYF. CDR3 nucleotides: TGCGCCAGCAGCTTGAGCCCTCAGGGTGGCGAGACCCAGTACTTC.

This clonotype was counted at least ten times. The rearrangement joins TRBV12-5 to TRBJ2-7; 11 bases match TRBD2. V lost 1 base, J lost 4 bases, and 12 bases stayed unmatched. The CDR3 sequence is 18 residues long. Germline lookup yields CDR1 LGHNT and CDR2 FRNRAP. CDR3 coding DNA: TGTGCTAGTGGTTTGGACCTATCCCGACTAGCGGGATGGTACGAGCAGTACTTC. Its protein product is CASGLDLSRLAGWYEQYF.

The V call is TRBV4-1, the J call TRBJ1-5, with unresolved D. CDR1 and CDR2 (germline): MGHRA, YSYEKL. With 6 bases removed from V and 5 bases from J, the gap between germline ends came to 14 bases. The CDR3 length is 14 residues. The CDR3 DNA sequence: TGCGCCAGCAGGGGAATCGGCCCCGATCAGCCCCAGCATTTT. Translation gives CASRGIGPDQPQHF.

The V gene is TRBV14, the J gene TRBJ2-7; 9 nucleotides agree with TRBD1. The CDR3 sequence is 13 residues long. Germline-derived CDR1 and CDR2 are SGHDN and FVKESK. V dropped 5 bases and J dropped 6; count of bases not matched to a gene: 5. The CDR3 nucleotides read TGTGCCAGCAGCACCCGGACAGGGGCCGAGCAGTACTTC. Its protein is CASSTRTGAEQYF.

This sequence joins TRBV7-2 and TRBJ2-5; a weak D match, TRBD1 (6 bases). Germline lookup yields CDR1 SGHTA and CDR2 FQGNSA. Trimming took 5 bases from V and 3 from J, leaving 13 bases between them. The CDR3 has 14 residues. The CDR3 protein is CASSPTGSKETQYF. CDR3 DNA sequence: TGTGCCAGCAGCCCGACAGGTTCGAAAGAGACCCAGTACTTC.

This clonotype was found many times. This chain joins TRBV10-2 and TRBJ1-1; D is unresolved. CDR1 is WSHSY and CDR2 is SAAADI in the germline V gene. The CDR3 is 14 amino acids. The V end lost 6 bases, the J end lost 3 bases, and 14 bases lay between the germline ends. The CDR3 coding sequence is TGCGCCAGCAGGGCCTACCGGGCGGACACTGAAGCTTTCTTT. Translating gives CASRAYRADTEAFF.

The table lists this clonotype with a few counts. This chain connects TRBV16 to TRBJ1-1; no reliable D call. Germline V gene sequence: CDR1 KGHSY, CDR2 FQNENV. V lost 2 bases and J lost 4, with 14 bases in between. This CDR3 contains 15 residues. CDR3 sequence (DNA): TGTGCCAGCAGCCAAGTTGAGCTCCCACGCACTGAAGCTTTCTTT. Protein product: CASSQVELPRTEAFF.

This clonotype was observed a handful of times. V usage is TRBV5-1 and J usage is TRBJ2-5; D gene ambiguous. V lost 10 bases, J lost 2 bases, and 15 bases lay in between. Germline loops: CDR1 SGHRS, CDR2 YFSETQ. This CDR3 is built from 13 residues. For the CDR3, the DNA is TGCGCCGCCAGAAGGGAACCTCAAGAGACCCAGTACTTC. Translation: CAARREPQETQYF. The whole variable domain, remainder taken from reference TRBV5-1 and TRBJ2-5, is KAGVTQTPRYLIKTRGQQVTLSCSPISGHRSVSWYQQTPGQGLQFLFEYFSETQRNKGNFPGRFSGRQFSNSRSEMNVSTLELGDSALYLCAARREPQETQYFGPGTRLLVL.

This clonotype was counted at least ten times. The genes are TRBV20-1 and TRBJ1-2; 7 bases line up with TRBD1. This CDR3 has 15 residues. Germline CDR1 is DFQATT and CDR2 is SNEGSKA (reference sequence). The V and J ends lost 6 bases and 2 bases, in that order; junction bases with no gene match: 12. CDR3 sequence reads: CSALGAGQTNYGYTF. CDR3 nucleotide sequence: TGCAGTGCCCTTGGGGCGGGACAGACAAACTATGGCTACACCTTC.

This clonotype has just a few counts. The CDR3 DNA follows: TGTGCCAGCAGCCCCGGGACATATAATTCACCCCTCCACTTT. Residues: CASSPGTYNSPLHF. This sequence joins TRBV7-3 and TRBJ1-6; TRBD1 might be the D (6 bases). The germline gives CDR1 SGHTA, CDR2 FQGTGA. Trimming shortened V by 5 bases and J by 4 bases, and 9 bases separated the two germline ends. The CDR3 has 14 amino acids.

This clonotype has at least ten counts. This rearrangement joins TRBV5-1 to TRBJ2-3; 11 bases are shared with TRBD2. V trimming: 0 bases; J trimming: 2 bases; junction bases outside the gene matches: 2. The CDR3 is 16 residues long. Germline CDR1 and CDR2: SGHRS and YFSETQ. As DNA, the CDR3 is TGCGCCAGCAGCTTGGAGGGACTAGCGGCCACAGATACGCAGTATTTT. This sequence encodes CASSLEGLAATDTQYF.

This CDR3 is CASSLIGEVNEQFF. CDR3 DNA sequence: TGCGCCAGCAGCTTGATAGGGGAGGTGAATGAGCAGTTCTTC. This sequence joins TRBV5-1 and TRBJ2-1, with D maybe TRBD2 (6 bases). V dropped 1 base and J dropped 7 bases, with 12 bases sitting between them. The CDR3 runs to 14 residues. Looked up from germline, CDR1 is SGHRS and CDR2 is YFSETQ.

This clonotype was recorded at least ten times. The chain couples TRBV5-1 to TRBJ2-1, with D unresolved. CDR1 is SGHRS and CDR2 is YFSETQ in the germline V gene. CDR3 size: 17 residues. V lost 0 bases and J lost 0, with 13 bases in between. The CDR3: CASSLAPLVSSYNEQFF. The CDR3 DNA reads TGCGCCAGCAGCTTGGCCCCGCTAGTCAGCTCCTACAATGAGCAGTTCTTC.

To note about this clonotype: This may come from a read error, since a much larger clone is one base off. The rearrangement links TRBV7-9 to TRBJ1-4, with D tentatively TRBD1 (5 bases). Germline-derived CDR1 and CDR2 are SEHNR and FQNEAQ (reference sequence). This CDR3 is built from 17 residues. The CDR3 sequence is CATSLAGQLAANEKLFF. The CDR3, as DNA: TGTGCCACCAGCTTAGCGGGGCAATTGGCAGCTAATGAAAAACTGTTTTTT.

The CDR3 DNA reads as TGTGCCAGCAGCTACGACGGCGCTGGGGATACGCAGTATTTT. Protein sequence: CASSYDGAGDTQYF. The genes are TRBV11-3 and TRBJ2-3; D uncertain. The length of the CDR3 is 14 residues. V lost 4 bases, J lost 6 bases, and 14 bases lay in between. In germline, CDR1 is SGHNT, CDR2 YENEEA.